Given below is one T cell receptor beta chain in context. Antigen unknown. Using immunoSEQ multiplex PCR, the repertoire was profiled, and TCRdb retains in-frame clones only, with some absent. The sample consists of about 130,000 clones, over 90% of them appearing once. The data were obtained in a study of graft-versus-host responses after intestinal transplantation. About the study: Every transplant recipient was induced with anti-thymocyte globulin, then maintained on tacrolimus and steroids for approximately three years. Whole-study findings and limits: There were GvH clones found in recipient marrow, and some of them appeared first in ileum or blood. Individuals carrying graft-donor T cell macrochimerism showed high graft-versus-host to host-versus-graft clonal ratios in allografts.

This CDR3 has 11 amino acids. V was cut by 3 bases and J by 9 bases, with 6 bases left in between. Germline CDR1 and CDR2: MDHEN and SYDVKM. Sequenced here: unstimulated CD4+ T cells sorted from spleen or lymph node cells, sampled before intestinal transplant. The chain employs TRBV28 and TRBJ1-5; D is uncertain. The receptor comes from a human donor who received an intestinal transplant. The CDR3 nucleotides read TGTGCCAGCAGTTTCTTTTGGCCCCAGCATTTT. Protein sequence: CASSFFWPQHF.